The rows below give T cell receptor beta chains drawn from one sample of a study of T cells in Graves' hyperthyroidism and ophthalmopathy. TCRdb re-analysed the multiplex PCR reads in MiXCR, keeping a single row per CDR3 protein. The data show 300,000 to 400,000 distinct CDR3 sequences, with around 23% seen just once and around 48% held by the top ten. The sequenced sample consisted of blood. These receptors were collected from a woman aged 45-65 years with Graves' hyperthyroidism. Both conserved end residues are trimmed from each CDR3.

12,TRBJ2-1,TRBV20-1,SASKGLLGNEQF
12,TRBJ2-2,TRBV7-3,ASRQGARTGELF
13,TRBJ2-2,TRBV27,ASRLERGGTGELF
12,TRBJ2-1,TRBV30,AWSGQGALYEQF
13,TRBJ2-6,TRBV2,ASSITVSGANVLT
12,TRBJ1-1,TRBV27,ASSLRSGGTEAF
11,TRBJ1-5,TRBV10-3,AISERSNQPQH
14,TRBJ1-1,TRBV2,ASSRTGGPLVTEAF
10,TRBJ1-1,TRBV20-1,SANSQGRWAF
13,TRBJ1-1,TRBV25-1,ASSELARMDTEAF
13,TRBJ1-5,TRBV30,AWSVRTGRYQPQH
9,TRBJ2-7,TRBV7-2,ASSPNYEQY
12,TRBJ2-7,TRBV20-1,SASATDFLGEQY
13,TRBJ2-5,TRBV10-3,AISFGQRVGETQY
13,TRBJ2-5,TRBV6-1,ASSDVGQGWETQY
14,TRBJ1-2,TRBV2,ASSPTPGQANYGYT
10,TRBJ2-3,TRBV5-6,ASSRRIDTQY
14,TRBJ2-7,TRBV6-5,ASSYRGTSGPAEQY
13,TRBJ1-1,TRBV18,ASSARRDRVTEAF
12,TRBJ1-3,TRBV19,ASRTGRAGNTIY
13,TRBJ1-2,TRBV4-1,ASSPARGGAYGYT
11,TRBJ2-7,TRBV19,ASSHLPPYEQY
11,TRBJ2-5,TRBV20-1,SAKDRGQETQY
12,TRBJ2-5,TRBV7-9,ASSLVSFQETQY
11,TRBJ1-6,TRBV7-9,ASSAGYNSPLH
13,TRBJ2-7,TRBV5-5,ASSFSGLAGDEQY
12,TRBJ1-4,TRBV6-1,ASSLQGLGEKLF
16,TRBJ2-3,TRBV12-3/TRBV12-4,ASSIGPTSGPSTDTQY
12,TRBJ2-7,TRBV29-1,SVETSGSPYEQY
13,TRBJ2-2,TRBV24-1,ATSRPTGNTGELF
13,TRBJ2-1,TRBV2,ASSSSNGPSNEQF
12,TRBJ1-1,TRBV6-2/TRBV6-3,ASSFRTGSTEAF
14,TRBJ2-2,TRBV5-1,ASSYKPTGDTGELF
14,TRBJ2-5,TRBV3-1,ASSQDRGQGRETQY
10,TRBJ1-1,TRBV7-9,ASSLADGGAF
12,TRBJ2-7,TRBV20-1,SARGSGRAYEQY
13,TRBJ1-6,TRBV20-1,SARVVTSYNSPLH
12,TRBJ1-2,TRBV13,ASSFYQGNYGYT
12,TRBJ1-6,TRBV12-3/TRBV12-4,ASSPLLGNSPLH
13,TRBJ2-7,TRBV11-2,ASSRIAGSVYEQY
14,TRBJ2-7,TRBV11-2,ASRRTSGRTSYEQY
13,TRBJ2-7,TRBV27,ASSSTGGYPYEQY
11,TRBJ2-1,TRBV20-1,SAINGNYNEQF
11,TRBJ2-5,TRBV30,AWSVGLGETQY
13,TRBJ1-2,TRBV6-1,ASSESSRGPYGYT
12,TRBJ2-3,TRBV20-1,SAQRTRITDTQY
12,TRBJ1-2,TRBV5-6,ASSRGGRNYGYT
14,TRBJ1-3,TRBV5-1,ASSLARQGSGNTIY
13,TRBJ2-1,TRBV2,ASSLEGGAPNEQF
16,TRBJ2-3,TRBV12-3/TRBV12-4,ASSPTGGLAGATDTQY
12,TRBJ2-7,TRBV20-1,SARLGQGYYEQY
13,TRBJ1-4,TRBV7-9,ASSLGEGESEKLF
17,TRBJ2-3,TRBV7-3,ASSRRTSGGIFNGDTQY